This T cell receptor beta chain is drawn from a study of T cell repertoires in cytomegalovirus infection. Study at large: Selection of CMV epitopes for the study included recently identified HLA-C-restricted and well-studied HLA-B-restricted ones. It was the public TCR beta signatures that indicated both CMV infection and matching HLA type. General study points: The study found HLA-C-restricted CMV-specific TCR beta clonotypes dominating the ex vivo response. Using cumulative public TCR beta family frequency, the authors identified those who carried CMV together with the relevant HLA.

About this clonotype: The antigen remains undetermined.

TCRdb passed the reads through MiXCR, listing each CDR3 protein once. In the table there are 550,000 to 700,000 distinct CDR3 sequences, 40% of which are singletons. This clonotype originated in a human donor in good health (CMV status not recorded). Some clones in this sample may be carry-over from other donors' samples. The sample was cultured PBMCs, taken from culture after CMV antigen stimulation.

CDR3: CASSWGERYTF. CDR3 coding DNA: TGTGCCAGCAGCTGGGGAGAAAGATACACCTTC. The rearrangement links TRBV5-6 to TRBJ1-2; D is undetermined. The CDR3 covers 11 residues. V was clipped by 3 bases and J by 11 bases, with 11 bases between them. Germline loops: CDR1 SGHDT, CDR2 YYEEEE.